Listed here is a single T cell receptor beta chain. A read error may account for a junction end that differs from germline. This sample is drawn from a study of blood T cell repertoires in COVID-19. Study as a whole: Samples representing acute and convalescent COVID-19 were sourced from the United States, Italy and Spain. Nucleic acid was either cDNA or gDNA, and it came from T cells, B-cell-depleted T cells, or PBMCs.

The authors' processing: Amplified reference gene primers provided the basis for estimating nucleated cell counts. Assay used: immunoSEQ multiplex PCR; TCRdb lists only in-frame clones, some missing. V and J calls and clone size are those listed in that table; D and trimming were worked out from the DNA. The table lists about 480,000 clones, approximately 92% of them singletons, with about 0.91% in the top ten. Followed longitudinally, the Seattle patients had been enrolled during active infection. This CDR3 is 15 amino acids long. In germline, CDR1 is SGDLS, CDR2 YYNGEE. The specimen sequenced was peripheral blood. The clonotype originates from a man aged 18 to 30 with COVID-19, enrolled during active disease. The chain has TRBV9 and TRBJ2-7; 8 nucleotides align to TRBD1. The CDR3: CASSYTSFKDRGRWF. The CDR3 DNA follows: TGTGCCAGCAGCTACACGTCCTTCAAAGACAGGGGACGGTGGTTC.